This TCR beta chain was recovered during a study of regulatory T cells in long-lasting Graves disease. Arm-PCR with iRepertoire HTBI primers amplified the CDR3 regions for these TCR beta libraries. Each CDR3 protein is one row after TCRdb ran MiXCR on the multiplex PCR reads. The sample shows roughly 610,000 distinct CDR3 sequences, around 16% of them seen only once. Indicated time point: newly diagnosed GD, antithyroid drugs for less than 3 months. PBMC RNA served as the TCR library source. CDR1 is GTSNPN, CDR2 SVGIG, per germline (reference sequence). This CDR3 has 13 residues. Concerning this clonotype: The junction differs from germline at one of its ends, possibly a read error.

These data were also reused for a study on T cells in Graves' hyperthyroidism and ophthalmopathy. That study reports: Stable hyperthyroidism was separated from ophthalmopathy by a model based on 13 V-J features.

V gene TRBV30 combines with J gene TRBJ2-2; D may correspond to TRBD1 or TRBD2 (5 bases each). The starting material was peripheral blood mononuclear cells (PBMCs), obtained at new diagnosis, from a patient treated with antithyroid drugs. The clonotype comes from a man aged 18 to 30 with Graves disease. CDR3 in DNA: TGTGCCTGGAGTCTCAGGGCCACCGGGGAGCTGTCTTTT. Amino acid sequence: CAWSLRATGELSF.